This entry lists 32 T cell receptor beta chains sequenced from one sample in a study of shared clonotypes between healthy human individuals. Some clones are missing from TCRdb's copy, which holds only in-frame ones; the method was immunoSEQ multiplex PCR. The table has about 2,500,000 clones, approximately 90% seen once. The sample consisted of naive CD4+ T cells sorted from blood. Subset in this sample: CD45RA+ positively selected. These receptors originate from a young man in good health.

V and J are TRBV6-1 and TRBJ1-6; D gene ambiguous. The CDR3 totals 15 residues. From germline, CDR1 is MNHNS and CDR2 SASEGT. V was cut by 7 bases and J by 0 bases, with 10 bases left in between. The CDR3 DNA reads TGTGCCAGCACCCGCAGCGACTCCTATAATTCACCCCTCCACTTT. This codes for CASTRSDSYNSPLHF.

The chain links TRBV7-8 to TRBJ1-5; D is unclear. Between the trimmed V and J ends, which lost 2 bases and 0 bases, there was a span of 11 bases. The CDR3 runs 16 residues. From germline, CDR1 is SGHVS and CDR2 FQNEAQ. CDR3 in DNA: TGTGCCAGCAGCTTATCCGGGATCAATAGCAATCAGCCCCAGCATTTT. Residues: CASSLSGINSNQPQHF.

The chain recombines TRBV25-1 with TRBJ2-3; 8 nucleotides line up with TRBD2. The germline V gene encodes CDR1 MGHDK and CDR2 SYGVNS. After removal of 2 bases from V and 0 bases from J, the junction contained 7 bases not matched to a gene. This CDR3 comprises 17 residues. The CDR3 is CASSEGGGRPSTDTQYF. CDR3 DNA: TGTGCCAGCAGTGAAGGGGGCGGGAGGCCTAGCACAGATACGCAGTATTTT.

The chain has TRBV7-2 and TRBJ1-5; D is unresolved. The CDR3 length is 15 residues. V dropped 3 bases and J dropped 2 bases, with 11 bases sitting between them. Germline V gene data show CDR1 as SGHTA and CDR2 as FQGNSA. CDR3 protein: CASSLRGIRNQPQHF. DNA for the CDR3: TGTGCCAGCAGCTTGAGAGGGATACGCAATCAGCCCCAGCATTTT. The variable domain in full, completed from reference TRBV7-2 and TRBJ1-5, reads GAGVSQSPSNKVTEKGKDVELRCDPISGHTALYWYRQSLGQGLEFLIYFQGNSAPDKSGLPSDRFSAERTGGSVSTLTIQRTQQEDSAVYLCASSLRGIRNQPQHFGDGTRLSIL.

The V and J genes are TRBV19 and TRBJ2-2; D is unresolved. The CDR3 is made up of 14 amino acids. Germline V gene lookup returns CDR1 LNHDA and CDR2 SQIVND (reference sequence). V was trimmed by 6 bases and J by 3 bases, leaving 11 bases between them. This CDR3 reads CASRRQWDTGELFF. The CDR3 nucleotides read TGTGCCAGTAGGCGTCAGTGGGACACCGGGGAGCTGTTTTTT. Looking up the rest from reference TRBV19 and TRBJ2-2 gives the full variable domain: DGGITQSPKYLFRKEGQNVTLSCEQNLNHDAMYWYRQDPGQGLRLIYYSQIVNDFQKGDIAEGYSVSREKKESFPLTVTSAQKNPTAFYLCASRRQWDTGELFFGEGSRLTVL.

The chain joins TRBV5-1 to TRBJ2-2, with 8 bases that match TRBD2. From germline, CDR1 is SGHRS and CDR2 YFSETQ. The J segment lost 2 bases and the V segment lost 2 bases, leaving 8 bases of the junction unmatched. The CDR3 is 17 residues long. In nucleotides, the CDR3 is TGCGCCAGCAGCTTAGTCCCGGGAGGGCCAAACACCGGGGAGCTGTTTTTT. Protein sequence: CASSLVPGGPNTGELFF.

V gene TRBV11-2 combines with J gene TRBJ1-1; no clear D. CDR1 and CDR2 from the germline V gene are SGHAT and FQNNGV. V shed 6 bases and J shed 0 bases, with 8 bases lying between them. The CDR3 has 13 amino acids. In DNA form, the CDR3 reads TGTGCCAGCAGGGGCATAATGAACACTGAAGCTTTCTTT. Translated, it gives CASRGIMNTEAFF.

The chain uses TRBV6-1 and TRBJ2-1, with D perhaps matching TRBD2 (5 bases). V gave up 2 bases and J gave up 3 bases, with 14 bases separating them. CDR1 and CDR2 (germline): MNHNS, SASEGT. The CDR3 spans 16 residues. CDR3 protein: CASSEPRLAHYNEQFF. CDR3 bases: TGTGCCAGCAGTGAACCCCGGCTAGCACACTACAATGAGCAGTTCTTC.

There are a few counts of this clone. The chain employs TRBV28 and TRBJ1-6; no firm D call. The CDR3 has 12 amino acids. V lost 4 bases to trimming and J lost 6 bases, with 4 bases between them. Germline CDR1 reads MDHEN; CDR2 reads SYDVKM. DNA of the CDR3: TGTGCCAGCAGTTGGTTTAATTCACCCCTCCACTTT. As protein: CASSWFNSPLHF.

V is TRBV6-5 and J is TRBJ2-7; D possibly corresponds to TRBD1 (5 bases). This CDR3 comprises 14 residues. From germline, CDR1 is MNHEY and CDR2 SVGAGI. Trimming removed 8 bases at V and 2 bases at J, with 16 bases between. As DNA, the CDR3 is TGTGCCAGCGGGTTTTCGCAGGGTCCCTACGAGCAGTACTTC. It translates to CASGFSQGPYEQYF.

The CDR3 protein is CAHFRRDLTSGNTIYF. The CDR3 DNA reads as TGCGCCCATTTTAGACGGGACCTCACCTCTGGAAACACCATATATTTT. The chain has TRBV5-1 and TRBJ1-3, with D perhaps TRBD1 (5 bases). Trimming took off 10 bases at V and 0 bases at J, with 20 bases between the two ends. Looked up from germline, CDR1 is SGHRS and CDR2 is YFSETQ. The CDR3 has 16 residues.

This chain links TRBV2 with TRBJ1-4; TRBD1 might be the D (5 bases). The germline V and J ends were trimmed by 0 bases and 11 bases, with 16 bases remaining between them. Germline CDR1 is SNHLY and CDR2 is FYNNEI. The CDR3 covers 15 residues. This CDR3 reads CASSEALPQGGKLFF. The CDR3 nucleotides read TGTGCCAGCAGTGAAGCGCTTCCGCAGGGTGGGAAACTGTTTTTT. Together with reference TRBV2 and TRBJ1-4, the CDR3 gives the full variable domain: EPEVTQTPSHQVTQMGQEVILRCVPISNHLYFYWYRQILGQKVEFLVSFYNNEISEKSEIFDDQFSVERPDGSNFTLKIRSTKLEDSAMYFCASSEALPQGGKLFFGSGTQLSVL.

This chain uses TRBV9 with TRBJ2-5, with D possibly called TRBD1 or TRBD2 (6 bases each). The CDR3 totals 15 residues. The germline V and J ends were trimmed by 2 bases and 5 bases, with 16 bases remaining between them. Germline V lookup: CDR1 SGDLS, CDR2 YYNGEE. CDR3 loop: CASSVWMGGGETQYF. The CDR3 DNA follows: TGTGCCAGCAGCGTGTGGATGGGGGGCGGTGAGACCCAGTACTTC.

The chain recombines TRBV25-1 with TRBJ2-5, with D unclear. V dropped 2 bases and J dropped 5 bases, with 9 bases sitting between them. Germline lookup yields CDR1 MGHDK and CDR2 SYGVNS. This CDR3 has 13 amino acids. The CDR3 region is CASSEINGETQYF. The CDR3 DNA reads TGTGCCAGCAGTGAAATAAATGGGGAGACCCAGTACTTC.

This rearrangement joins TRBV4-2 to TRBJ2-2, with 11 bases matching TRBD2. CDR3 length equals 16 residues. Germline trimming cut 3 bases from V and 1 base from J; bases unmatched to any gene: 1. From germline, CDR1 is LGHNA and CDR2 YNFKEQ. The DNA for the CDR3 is TGTGCCAGCAGCCATGGACTAGCGGGGAACACCGGGGAGCTGTTTTTT. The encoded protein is CASSHGLAGNTGELFF.

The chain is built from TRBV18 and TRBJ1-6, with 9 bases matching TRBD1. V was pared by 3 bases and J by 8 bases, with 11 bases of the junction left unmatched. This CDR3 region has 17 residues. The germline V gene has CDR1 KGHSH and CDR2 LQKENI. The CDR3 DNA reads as TGTGCCAGCTCACCGCAGTGGCTGGGACAGGGCTATTCACCCCTCCACTTT. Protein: CASSPQWLGQGYSPLHF.

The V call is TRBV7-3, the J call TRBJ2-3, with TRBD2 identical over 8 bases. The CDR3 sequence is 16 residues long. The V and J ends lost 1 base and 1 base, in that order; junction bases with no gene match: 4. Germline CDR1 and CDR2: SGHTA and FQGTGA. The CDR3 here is CASSLMPLAGTDTQYF. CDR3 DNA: TGTGCCAGCAGCTTAATGCCACTAGCGGGCACAGATACGCAGTATTTT.

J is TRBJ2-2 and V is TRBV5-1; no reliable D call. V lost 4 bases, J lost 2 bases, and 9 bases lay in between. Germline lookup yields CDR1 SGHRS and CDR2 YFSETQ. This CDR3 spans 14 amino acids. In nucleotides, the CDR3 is TGCGCCAGCAGCACCCGGGTTAACACCGGGGAGCTGTTTTTT. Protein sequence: CASSTRVNTGELFF.

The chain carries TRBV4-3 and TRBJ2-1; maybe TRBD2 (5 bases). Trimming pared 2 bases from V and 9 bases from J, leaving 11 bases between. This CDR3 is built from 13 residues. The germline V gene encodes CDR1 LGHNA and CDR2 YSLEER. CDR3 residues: CASSQTLGSEQFF. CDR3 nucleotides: TGCGCCAGCAGCCAAACCCTAGGGAGTGAGCAGTTCTTC.

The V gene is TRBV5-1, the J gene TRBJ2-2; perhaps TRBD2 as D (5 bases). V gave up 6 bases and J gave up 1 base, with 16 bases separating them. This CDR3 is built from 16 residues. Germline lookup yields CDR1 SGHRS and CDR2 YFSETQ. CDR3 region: CASTLTPAVNTGELFF. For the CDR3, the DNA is TGCGCCAGCACTTTGACCCCAGCGGTGAACACCGGGGAGCTGTTTTTT.

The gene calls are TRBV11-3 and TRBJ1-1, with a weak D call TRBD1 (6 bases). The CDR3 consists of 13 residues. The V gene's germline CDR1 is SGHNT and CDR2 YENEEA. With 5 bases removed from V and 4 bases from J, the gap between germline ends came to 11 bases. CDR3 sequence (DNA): TGTGCCAGCAGCCGGGGGCTGGGCACTGAAGCTTTCTTT. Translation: CASSRGLGTEAFF. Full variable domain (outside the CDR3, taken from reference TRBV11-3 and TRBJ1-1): EAGVVQSPRYKIIEKKQPVAFWCNPISGHNTLYWYLQNLGQGPELLIRYENEEAVDDSQLPKDRFSAERLKGVDSTLKIQPAELGDSAVYLCASSRGLGTEAFFGQGTRLTVV.

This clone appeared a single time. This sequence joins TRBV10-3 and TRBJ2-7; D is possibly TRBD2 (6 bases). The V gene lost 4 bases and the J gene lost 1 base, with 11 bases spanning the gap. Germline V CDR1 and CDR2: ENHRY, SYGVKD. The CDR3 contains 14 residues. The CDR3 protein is CAISGGGRSYEQYF. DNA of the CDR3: TGTGCCATCAGTGGGGGAGGAAGATCCTACGAGCAGTACTTC.

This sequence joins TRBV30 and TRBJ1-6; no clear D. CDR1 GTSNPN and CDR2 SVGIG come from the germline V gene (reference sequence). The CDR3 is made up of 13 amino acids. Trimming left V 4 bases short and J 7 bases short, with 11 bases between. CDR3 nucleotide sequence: TGTGCCTGGATCGCGGAAAAGAATTCACCCCTCCACTTT. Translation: CAWIAEKNSPLHF.

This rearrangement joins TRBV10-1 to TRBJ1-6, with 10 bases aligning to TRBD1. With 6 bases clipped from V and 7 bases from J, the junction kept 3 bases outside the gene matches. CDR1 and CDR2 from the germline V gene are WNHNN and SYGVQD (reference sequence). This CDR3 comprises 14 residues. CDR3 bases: TGCGCCAGCAGGGGGACAGGGGAGAATTCACCCCTCCACTTT. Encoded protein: CASRGTGENSPLHF.

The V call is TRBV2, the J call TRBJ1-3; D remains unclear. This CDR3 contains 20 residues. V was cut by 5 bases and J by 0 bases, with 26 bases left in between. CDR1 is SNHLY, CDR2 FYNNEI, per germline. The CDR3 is CASSIPVDVWGSRSGNTIYF. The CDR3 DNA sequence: TGTGCCAGCAGTATTCCCGTGGATGTCTGGGGATCCCGCTCTGGAAACACCATATATTTT.

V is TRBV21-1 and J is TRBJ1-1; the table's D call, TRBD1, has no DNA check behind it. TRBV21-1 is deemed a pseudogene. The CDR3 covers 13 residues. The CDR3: CASKIQGNTEAFF. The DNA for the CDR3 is TGTGCCAGCAAGATACAGGGGAACACTGAAGCTTTCTTT.

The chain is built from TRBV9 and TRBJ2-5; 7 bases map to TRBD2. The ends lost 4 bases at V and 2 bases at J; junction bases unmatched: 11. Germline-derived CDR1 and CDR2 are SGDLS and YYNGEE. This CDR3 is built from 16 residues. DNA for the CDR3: TGTGCCAGCAGCCCGCACGGGAGGCCTCTACAAGAGACCCAGTACTTC. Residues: CASSPHGRPLQETQYF.

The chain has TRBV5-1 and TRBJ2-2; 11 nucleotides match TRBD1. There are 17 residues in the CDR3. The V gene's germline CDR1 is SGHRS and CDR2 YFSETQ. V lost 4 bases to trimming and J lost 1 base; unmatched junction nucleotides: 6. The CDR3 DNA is TGCGCCAGCAGCCTGCCCGGGACAGGGGGGAACACCGGGGAGCTGTTTTTT. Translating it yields CASSLPGTGGNTGELFF.

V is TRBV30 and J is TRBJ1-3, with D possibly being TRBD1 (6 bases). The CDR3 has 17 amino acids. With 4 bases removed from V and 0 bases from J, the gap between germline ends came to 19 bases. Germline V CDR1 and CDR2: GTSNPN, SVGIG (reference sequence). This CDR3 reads CAWTRRGVLGSGNTIYF. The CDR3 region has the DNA TGTGCCTGGACGCGTAGGGGGGTATTGGGCTCTGGAAACACCATATATTTT.

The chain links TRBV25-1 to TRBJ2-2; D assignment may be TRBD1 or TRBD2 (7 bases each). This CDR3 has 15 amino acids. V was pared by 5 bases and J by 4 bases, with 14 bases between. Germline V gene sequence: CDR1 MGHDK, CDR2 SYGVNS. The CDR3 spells CASSIQGGSTGELFF. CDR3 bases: TGTGCCAGCAGTATCCAGGGGGGGAGCACCGGGGAGCTGTTTTTT.

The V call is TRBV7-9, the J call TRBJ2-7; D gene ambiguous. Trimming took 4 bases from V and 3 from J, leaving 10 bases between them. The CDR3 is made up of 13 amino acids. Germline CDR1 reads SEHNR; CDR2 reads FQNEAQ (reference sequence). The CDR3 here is CASSSDHIYEQYF. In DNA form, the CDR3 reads TGTGCCAGCAGCTCGGACCACATCTACGAGCAGTACTTC.

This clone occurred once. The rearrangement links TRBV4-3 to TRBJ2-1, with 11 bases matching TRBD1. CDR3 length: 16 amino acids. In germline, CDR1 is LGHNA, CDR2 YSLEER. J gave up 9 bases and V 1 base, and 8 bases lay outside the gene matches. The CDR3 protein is CASSQGVWTGGSEQFF. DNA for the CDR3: TGCGCCAGCAGCCAAGGGGTATGGACAGGGGGCAGTGAGCAGTTCTTC.